What follows describes a single T cell receptor (beta chain). As yet, its antigen is unknown. Trimming left V 4 bases short and J 8 bases short, with 15 bases between. Looked up from germline, CDR1 is MGHRA and CDR2 is YSYEKL. The CDR3 consists of 14 residues. The source of the sample is a study of T-cell memory formation after mild COVID-19. Overall study results and limits: Memory from before infection featured some responding clones, which suggests cross-reactive memory joined. Second-wave clones reaching peak frequency on day 37 lacked confirmed SARS-CoV-2 specificity.

Sample barcodes and UMIs were carried by the TCR alpha and TCR beta cDNA libraries that 5'RACE generated with constant-segment primers. In TCRdb, the 5' RACE reads were re-called with MiXCR into one record per CDR3 protein. This sample has some 600,000 distinct CDR3 sequences, with 15% to 20% found just once. The sequencing input was PBMCs or a T cell subset sorted from them (not recorded which). This chain connects TRBV4-1 to TRBJ2-1; D is possibly TRBD2 (6 bases). The receptor was isolated from an adult woman who had mild COVID-19 (a few samples of this study predate the infection). Cell type and time point are not known. DNA for the CDR3: TGCGCCAGCAGCCCGAACGGGGGATCTCATGAGCAGTTCTTC. It codes for CASSPNGGSHEQFF.